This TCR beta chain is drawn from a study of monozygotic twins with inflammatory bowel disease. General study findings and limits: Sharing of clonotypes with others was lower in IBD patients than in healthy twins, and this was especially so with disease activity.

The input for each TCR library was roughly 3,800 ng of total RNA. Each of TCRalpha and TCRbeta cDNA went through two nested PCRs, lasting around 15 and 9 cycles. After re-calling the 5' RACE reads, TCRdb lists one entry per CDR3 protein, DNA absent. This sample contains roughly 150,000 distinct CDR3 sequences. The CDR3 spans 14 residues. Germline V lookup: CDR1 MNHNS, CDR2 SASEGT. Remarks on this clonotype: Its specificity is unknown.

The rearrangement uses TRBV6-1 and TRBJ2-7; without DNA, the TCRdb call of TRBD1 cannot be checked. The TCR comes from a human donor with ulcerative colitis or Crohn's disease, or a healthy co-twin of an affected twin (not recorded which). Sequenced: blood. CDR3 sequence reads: CASSGDRGPREQYF.